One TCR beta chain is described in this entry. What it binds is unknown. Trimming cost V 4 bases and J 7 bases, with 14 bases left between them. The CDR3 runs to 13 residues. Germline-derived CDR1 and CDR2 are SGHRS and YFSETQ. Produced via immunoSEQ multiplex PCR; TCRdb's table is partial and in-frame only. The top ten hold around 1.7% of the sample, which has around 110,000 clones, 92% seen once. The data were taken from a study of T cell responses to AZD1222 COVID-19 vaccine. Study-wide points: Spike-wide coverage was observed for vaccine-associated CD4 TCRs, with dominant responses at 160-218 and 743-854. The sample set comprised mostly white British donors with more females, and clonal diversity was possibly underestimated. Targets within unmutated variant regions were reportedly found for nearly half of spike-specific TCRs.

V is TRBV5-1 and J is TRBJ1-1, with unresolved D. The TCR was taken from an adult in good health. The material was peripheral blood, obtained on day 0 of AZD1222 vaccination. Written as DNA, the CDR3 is TGCGCCAGCAGCGGGAGGGAGGTCAGTGAAGCTTTCTTT. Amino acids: CASSGREVSEAFF.